The 7 T cell receptor beta chains listed next were all sequenced from one sample in a study of spatial heterogeneity in lung cancer. Indicated time point: blood at routine non-recurrence follow-up after resection. Each CDR3 protein is one row after TCRdb ran MiXCR on the 5' RACE reads. The data show roughly 99,000 distinct CDR3 sequences, with approximately 19% seen just once and less than 25% held by the top ten. The sequencing here drew on PBMCs, taken at follow-up. The receptors come from a male donor with early-stage non-small cell lung cancer.

This clonotype was seen only a few times. The rearrangement links TRBV4-1 to TRBJ1-5, with 10 bases lining up with TRBD1. The CDR3 extends over 15 amino acids. After removal of 4 bases from V and 6 bases from J, the junction contained 6 bases not matched to a gene. Germline V gene sequence: CDR1 MGHRA, CDR2 YSYEKL. Here the CDR3 reads CASSPTGTGAQPQHF. Here the CDR3 DNA reads TGCGCCAGCAGCCCGACGGGGACAGGGGCTCAGCCCCAGCATTTT.

The table lists this clonotype with a few counts. The rearrangement uses TRBV11-2 and TRBJ2-5; no definite D call. This CDR3 has 13 amino acids. Germline CDR1 reads SGHAT; CDR2 reads FQNNGV. The V end lost 3 bases, the J end lost 2 bases, and 7 bases lay between the germline ends. CDR3 DNA: TGTGCCAGCAGCTTGAGCATACAAGAGACCCAGTACTTC. Amino acid sequence: CASSLSIQETQYF.

This clonotype was counted between two and nine times. The chain links TRBV10-3 to TRBJ1-2, with 8 bases aligning to TRBD1. Germline values: CDR1 ENHRY, CDR2 SYGVKD. This CDR3 comprises 17 residues. J gave up 1 base and V 0 bases, and 7 bases lay outside the gene matches. DNA for the CDR3: TGTGCCATCAGTGAGTCTGGACAGGGACGTATTAACTATGGCTACACCTTC. Its protein is CAISESGQGRINYGYTF.

The chain links TRBV15 to TRBJ1-5; 8 bases line up with TRBD1. J was trimmed by 7 bases and V by 8 bases; bases with no gene match: 10. The CDR3 spans 14 residues. Per the germline V gene, CDR1 is LNHNV and CDR2 is YYDKDF (reference sequence). The CDR3 sequence is CATRGAGGIQPQHF. The CDR3 coding sequence is TGTGCCACCCGGGGGGCAGGGGGCATCCAGCCCCAGCATTTT.

This clonotype appeared a few times. The genes are TRBV6-1 and TRBJ2-3; no firm D call. Germline CDR1 and CDR2: MNHNS and SASEGT. Trimming shortened V by 2 bases and J by 3 bases, and 18 bases separated the two germline ends. The CDR3 is 17 amino acids. CDR3 sequence reads: CASSEISVGLRTDTQYF. The CDR3, as DNA: TGTGCCAGCAGTGAAATTTCGGTGGGGTTGAGGACAGATACGCAGTATTTT.

This clonotype was observed at least ten times. V gene TRBV29-1 combines with J gene TRBJ1-2; unclear D gene. The CDR3 loop spans 16 amino acids. Trimming took 4 bases from V and 2 from J, leaving 20 bases between them. Germline CDR1 and CDR2: SQVTM and ANQGSEA. Written as DNA, the CDR3 is TGCAGCGTTGTATTTACCGACTATACGGCAAACTATGGCTACACCTTC. Its translation: CSVVFTDYTANYGYTF.

This clonotype was observed a single time. This chain joins TRBV27 and TRBJ2-1; D uncertain. Deletions cut 4 bases from V and 1 base from J, with 11 bases between. The CDR3 length is 15 residues. Looked up from germline, CDR1 is MNHEY and CDR2 is SMNVEV (reference sequence). DNA for the CDR3: TGTGCCAGCAGTTCCCACGTTCTGTCCTACAATGAGCAGTTCTTC. This translates into CASSSHVLSYNEQFF.